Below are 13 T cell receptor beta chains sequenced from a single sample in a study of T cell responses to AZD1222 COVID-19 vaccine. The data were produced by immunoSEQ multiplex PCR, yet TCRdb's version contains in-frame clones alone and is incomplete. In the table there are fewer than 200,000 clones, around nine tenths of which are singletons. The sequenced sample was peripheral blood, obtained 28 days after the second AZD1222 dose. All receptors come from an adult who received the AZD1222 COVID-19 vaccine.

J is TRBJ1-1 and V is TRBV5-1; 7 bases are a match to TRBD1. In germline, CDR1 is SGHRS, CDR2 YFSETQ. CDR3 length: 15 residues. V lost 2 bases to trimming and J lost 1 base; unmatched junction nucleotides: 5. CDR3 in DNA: TGCGCCAGCAGCTTACAGGGGATTAAGAACACTGAAGCTTTCTTT. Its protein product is CASSLQGIKNTEAFF.

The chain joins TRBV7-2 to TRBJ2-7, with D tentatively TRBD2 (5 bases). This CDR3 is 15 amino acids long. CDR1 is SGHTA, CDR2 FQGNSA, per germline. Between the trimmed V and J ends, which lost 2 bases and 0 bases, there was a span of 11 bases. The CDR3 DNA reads TGTGCCAGCAGCTTACAAATTACTAGCTCCTACGAGCAGTACTTC. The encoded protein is CASSLQITSSYEQYF. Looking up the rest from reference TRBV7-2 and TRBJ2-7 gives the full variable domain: GAGVSQSPSNKVTEKGKDVELRCDPISGHTALYWYRQSLGQGLEFLIYFQGNSAPDKSGLPSDRFSAERTGGSVSTLTIQRTQQEDSAVYLCASSLQITSSYEQYFGPGTRLTVT.

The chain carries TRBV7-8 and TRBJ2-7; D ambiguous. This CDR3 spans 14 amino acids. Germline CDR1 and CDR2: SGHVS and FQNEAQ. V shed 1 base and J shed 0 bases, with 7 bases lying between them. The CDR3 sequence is CASSLGDDSYEQYF. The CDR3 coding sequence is TGTGCCAGCAGCTTAGGCGACGACTCCTACGAGCAGTACTTC. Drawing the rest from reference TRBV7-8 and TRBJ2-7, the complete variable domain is GAGVSQSPRYKVAKRGQDVALRCDPISGHVSLFWYQQALGQGPEFLTYFQNEAQLDKSGLPSDRFFAERPEGSVSTLKIQRTQQEDSAVYLCASSLGDDSYEQYFGPGTRLTVT.

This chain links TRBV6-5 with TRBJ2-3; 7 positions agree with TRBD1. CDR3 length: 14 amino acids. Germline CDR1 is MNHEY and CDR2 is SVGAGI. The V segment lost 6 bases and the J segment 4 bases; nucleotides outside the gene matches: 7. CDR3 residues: CASRSGTASDTQYF. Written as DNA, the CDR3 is TGTGCCAGCAGATCCGGGACAGCGTCAGATACGCAGTATTTT.

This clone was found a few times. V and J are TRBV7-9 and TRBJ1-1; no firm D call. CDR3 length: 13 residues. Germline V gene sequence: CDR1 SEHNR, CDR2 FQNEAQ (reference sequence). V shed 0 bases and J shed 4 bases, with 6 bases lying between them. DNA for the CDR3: TGTGCCAGCAGCTTAGCGGTGAGCACTGAAGCTTTCTTT. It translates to CASSLAVSTEAFF.

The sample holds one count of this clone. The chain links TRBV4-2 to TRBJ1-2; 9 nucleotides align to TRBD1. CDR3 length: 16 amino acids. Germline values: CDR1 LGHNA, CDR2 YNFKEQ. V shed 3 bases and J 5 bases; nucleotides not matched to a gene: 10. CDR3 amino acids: CASSQAGTGWGYGYTF. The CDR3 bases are TGTGCCAGCAGCCAGGCTGGGACAGGGTGGGGGTATGGCTACACCTTC.

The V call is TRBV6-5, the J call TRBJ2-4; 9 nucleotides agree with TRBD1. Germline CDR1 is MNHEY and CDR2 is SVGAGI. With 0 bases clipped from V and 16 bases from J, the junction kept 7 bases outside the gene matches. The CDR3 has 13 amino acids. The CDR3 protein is CASSYSRDRAQYF. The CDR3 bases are TGTGCCAGCAGTTACTCCCGGGACAGGGCCCAATACTTC.

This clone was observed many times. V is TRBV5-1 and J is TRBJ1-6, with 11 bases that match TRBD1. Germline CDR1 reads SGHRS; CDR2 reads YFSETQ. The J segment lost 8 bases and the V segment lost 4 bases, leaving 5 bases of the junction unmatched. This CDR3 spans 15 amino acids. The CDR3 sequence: CASSMGQGGHSPLHF. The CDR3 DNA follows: TGCGCCAGCAGCATGGGACAGGGGGGTCATTCACCCCTCCACTTT.

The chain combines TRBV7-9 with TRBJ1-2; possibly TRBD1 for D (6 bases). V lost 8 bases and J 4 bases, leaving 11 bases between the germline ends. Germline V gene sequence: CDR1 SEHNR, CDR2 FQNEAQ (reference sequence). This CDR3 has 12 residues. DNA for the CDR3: TGTGCCAGCGAGGGGGACGGCTATGGCTACACCTTC. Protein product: CASEGDGYGYTF.

The DNA of the CDR3 is TGTGCCAGCAGCTTAGATACTACCCCTATAGACGAGCAGTACTTC. It is translated as CASSLDTTPIDEQYF. The rearrangement links TRBV7-6 to TRBJ2-7, with D unresolved. The germline V gene has CDR1 SGHVS and CDR2 FNYEAQ. CDR3 size: 15 residues. V was shortened by 1 base and J by 5 bases, with 15 bases between the two germline ends.

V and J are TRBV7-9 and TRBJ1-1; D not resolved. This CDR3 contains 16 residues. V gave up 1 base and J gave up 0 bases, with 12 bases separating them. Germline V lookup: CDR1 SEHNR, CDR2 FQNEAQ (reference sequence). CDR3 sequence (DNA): TGTGCCAGCAGCTTAGGGACGGGATTCATGAACACTGAAGCTTTCTTT. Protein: CASSLGTGFMNTEAFF. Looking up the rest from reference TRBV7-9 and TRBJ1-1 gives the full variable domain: DTGVSQNPRHKITKRGQNVTFRCDPISEHNRLYWYRQTLGQGPEFLTYFQNEAQLEKSRLLSDRFSAERPKGSFSTLEIQRTEQGDSAMYLCASSLGTGFMNTEAFFGQGTRLTVV.

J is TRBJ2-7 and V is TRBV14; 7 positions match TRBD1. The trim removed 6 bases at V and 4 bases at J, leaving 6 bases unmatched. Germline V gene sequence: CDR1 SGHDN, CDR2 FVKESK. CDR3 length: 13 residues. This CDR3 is CASSRTGGYEQYF. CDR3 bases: TGTGCCAGCAGTCGGACAGGTGGATACGAGCAGTACTTC. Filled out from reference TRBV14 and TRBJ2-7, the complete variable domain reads EAGVTQFPSHSVIEKGQTVTLRCDPISGHDNLYWYRRVMGKEIKFLLHFVKESKQDESGMPNNRFLAERTGGTYSTLKVQPAELEDSGVYFCASSRTGGYEQYFGPGTRLTVT.

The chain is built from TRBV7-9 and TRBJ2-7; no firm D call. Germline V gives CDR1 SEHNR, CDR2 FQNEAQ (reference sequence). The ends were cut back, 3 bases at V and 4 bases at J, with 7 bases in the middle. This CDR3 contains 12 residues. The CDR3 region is CASSFDTYEQYF. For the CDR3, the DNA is TGTGCCAGCAGCTTCGATACTTACGAGCAGTACTTC.